A single sample gave rise to the 18 T cell receptor beta chains below, sequenced in a study of T cells after yellow fever vaccination. TCRdb used MiXCR to reprocess the 5' RACE reads, holding one entry per CDR3 protein. The sample includes approximately 69,000 distinct CDR3 sequences, 5.5% to 7.5% of them seen just once. This sample comprised CD4+ T cells sorted from PBMCs, obtained around 15 days after the first yellow fever vaccination. The receptors here all came from a man younger than 35 who received the YFV17D yellow fever vaccine.

This clonotype showed up many times. Sequence at one end of the junction differs from germline and may be a read error. The V gene is TRBV6-1, the J gene TRBJ1-1; the match to TRBD1 covers 8 bases. The germline V gene has CDR1 MNHNS and CDR2 SASEGT. The CDR3 covers 16 residues. The CDR3, as DNA: TGTGCCAGCAGTAAAGCCGGGACAGGCATATACACTGAAGCTTTCTTT. Translating it yields CASSKAGTGIYTEAFF.

This clonotype was seen repeatedly, ten times or more. V and J are TRBV12-3 or TRBV12-4 and TRBJ2-2; D is possibly TRBD1 (5 bases). CDR3 length: 15 residues. V lost 3 bases and J lost 2, with 10 bases in between. In DNA form, the CDR3 reads TGTGCCAGCAGTTTTAGGCAGGGAAACACCGGGGAGCTGTTTTTT. It yields the protein CASSFRQGNTGELFF.

This clonotype was observed many times. The chain is built from TRBV12-3 or TRBV12-4 and TRBJ2-3; D not resolved. V was shortened by 4 bases and J by 1 base, with 9 bases between the two germline ends. CDR3 size: 14 residues. CDR3 protein: CASSSILRTDTQYF. The CDR3 DNA reads TGTGCCAGCAGTTCTATCCTACGCACAGATACGCAGTATTTT.

This clonotype was counted many times. The CDR3 is CASSLPLSGVGEQYF. Written as DNA, the CDR3 is TGTGCCAGCAGCCTACCCCTAAGCGGGGTGGGTGAGCAGTACTTC. The V call is TRBV7-2, the J call TRBJ2-7; 7 positions agree with TRBD2. The J segment lost 7 bases and the V segment lost 5 bases, leaving 14 bases of the junction unmatched. This CDR3 contains 15 residues. Per germline, CDR1 SGHTA and CDR2 FQGNSA. Full variable domain (remainder filled in from reference TRBV7-2 and TRBJ2-7): GAGVSQSPSNKVTEKGKDVELRCDPISGHTALYWYRQSLGQGLEFLIYFQGNSAPDKSGLPSDRFSAERTGGSVSTLTIQRTQQEDSAVYLCASSLPLSGVGEQYFGPGTRLTVT.

This clonotype was counted at least ten times. The chain has TRBV5-1 and TRBJ2-5; D remains ambiguous. The CDR3 consists of 13 residues. Germline CDR1 and CDR2: SGHRS and YFSETQ. Trimming removed 2 bases from V and 5 bases from J, with 10 bases in between. The CDR3 protein is CASSLAGLETQYF. DNA for the CDR3: TGCGCCAGCAGCTTAGCAGGTCTGGAGACCCAGTACTTC.

This clonotype was observed at least ten times. V usage is TRBV7-2 and J usage is TRBJ2-3; D gene ambiguous. V lost 0 bases to trimming and J lost 6 bases, with 13 bases between them. CDR3 length equals 15 residues. Germline loops: CDR1 SGHTA, CDR2 FQGNSA. The CDR3 sequence is CASSLAPAGQDTQYF. The CDR3 nucleotides read TGTGCCAGCAGCTTAGCCCCGGCTGGGCAGGATACGCAGTATTTT.

This clonotype was seen ten or more times. The chain links TRBV2 to TRBJ2-7; 7 positions agree with TRBD1. V dropped 6 bases and J dropped 8; count of bases not matched to a gene: 13. The germline V gene encodes CDR1 SNHLY and CDR2 FYNNEI. This CDR3 has 14 amino acids. This chain's CDR3 is CASSLDRDLKKQYF. CDR3 nucleotide sequence: TGTGCCAGCAGCCTAGACAGGGATCTTAAAAAGCAGTACTTC.

The sample holds many counts of this clonotype. V usage is TRBV7-2 and J usage is TRBJ2-5; no clear D gene. This CDR3 is built from 13 residues. Germline V lookup: CDR1 SGHTA, CDR2 FQGNSA. The V gene lost 2 bases and the J gene lost 0 bases, with 4 bases spanning the gap. The CDR3 sequence: CASSLQYQETQYF. CDR3 nucleotide sequence: TGTGCCAGCAGCTTACAGTACCAAGAGACCCAGTACTTC.

Ten or more counts support this clonotype. This chain uses TRBV27 with TRBJ1-6; 7 bases line up with TRBD1. Per germline, CDR1 MNHEY and CDR2 SMNVEV (reference sequence). This CDR3 has 16 amino acids. V was pared by 2 bases and J by 7 bases, with 8 bases of the junction left unmatched. CDR3 region: CASSLPATGLNSPLHF. In DNA form, the CDR3 reads TGTGCCAGCAGTTTACCAGCGACAGGGCTGAATTCACCCCTCCACTTT.

This clonotype was counted at least ten times. The chain has TRBV23-1 and TRBJ2-5; 7 positions agree with TRBD1. TRBV23-1 is designated an ORF whose function remains uncertain. The CDR3 is 14 residues long. The trim removed 2 bases at V and 3 bases at J, leaving 3 bases unmatched. The CDR3 DNA sequence: TGCGCCAGCAGTCAAAGACAGGGAAAAGAGACCCAGTACTTC. Translating it yields CASSQRQGKETQYF.

This clonotype was detected many times. J is TRBJ2-3 and V is TRBV7-2; perhaps TRBD2 as D (6 bases). The CDR3 spans 13 residues. Germline V gene sequence: CDR1 SGHTA, CDR2 FQGNSA. The ends were cut back, 5 bases at V and 13 bases at J, with 19 bases in the middle. CDR3 sequence: CASSPPGLRTEYF. The CDR3 nucleotides read TGTGCCAGCAGCCCCCCGGGACTTAGAACAGAGTATTTT.

This clonotype was observed many times. V is TRBV7-8 and J is TRBJ1-4; D is uncertain. Trimming removed 3 bases at V and 0 bases at J, with 11 bases between. This CDR3 region has 16 residues. The germline V gene encodes CDR1 SGHVS and CDR2 FQNEAQ. In nucleotides, the CDR3 is TGTGCCAGCAGCTTTCCAGGAGGCGCAACTAATGAAAAACTGTTTTTT. It translates to CASSFPGGATNEKLFF.

Comments on this clonotype: This clone may be a read error of a much larger clone one base away. The rearrangement uses TRBV20-1 and TRBJ2-2; 8 nucleotides agree with TRBD2. The trim removed 6 bases at V and 4 bases at J, leaving 10 bases unmatched. The CDR3 covers 15 residues. Germline values: CDR1 DFQATT, CDR2 SNEGSKA (reference sequence). CDR3 in DNA: TGCAGTGCCCGAGAGAGCGGGGGTGGCACCGGGGAGCTGTTTTTT. This codes for CSARESGGGTGELFF.

The table lists this clonotype with many counts. The J gene is TRBJ1-2, the V gene TRBV10-2; 11 positions match TRBD1. After removal of 6 bases from V and 4 bases from J, the junction contained 13 bases not matched to a gene. The CDR3 totals 17 residues. Germline CDR1 is WSHSY and CDR2 is SAAADI. The CDR3 bases are TGCGCCAGCAGCCCAACCCTGATCGGACAGGGGGCCTATGGCTACACCTTC. This codes for CASSPTLIGQGAYGYTF.

The sample holds many counts of this clonotype. The V and J genes are TRBV10-3 and TRBJ1-6; possibly TRBD1 for D (5 bases). The CDR3 spans 12 residues. Trimming took off 9 bases at V and 10 bases at J, with 13 bases between the two ends. CDR1 ENHRY and CDR2 SYGVKD come from the germline V gene. CDR3 loop: CAIRGPQSPLHF. The CDR3 DNA is TGTGCCATTCGGGGCCCACAATCACCCCTCCACTTT.

This clonotype was observed at least ten times. The J gene is TRBJ1-1, the V gene TRBV2; D uncertain. Germline-derived CDR1 and CDR2 are SNHLY and FYNNEI. Trimming shortened V by 4 bases and J by 1 base, and 7 bases separated the two germline ends. The CDR3 runs to 13 residues. CDR3 in amino acids: CASSVVENTEAFF. The CDR3, as DNA: TGTGCCAGCAGTGTGGTAGAGAACACTGAAGCTTTCTTT.

In the case of this clonotype: This may be a read error: a much more frequent sequence differs by one nucleotide. Since the CDR3 does not end with the conserved phenylalanine or tryptophan, this likely comes from a read error. The rearrangement joins TRBV25-1 to TRBJ2-5; D unclear. CDR1 and CDR2 (germline): MGHDK, SYGVNS. The V gene lost 2 bases and the J gene lost 2 bases, with 9 bases spanning the gap. The CDR3 loop spans 14 amino acids. As DNA, the CDR3 is TGTGCCAGCAGTGAAAAAACAATGCAAGAGACCCAGTACTTG. This codes for CASSEKTMQETQYL.

This clonotype came up many times. V is TRBV5-5 and J is TRBJ1-4; D is unclear. Germline values: CDR1 SGHKS, CDR2 YYEKEE (reference sequence). CDR3 length: 15 residues. The V gene lost 3 bases and the J gene lost 4 bases, with 13 bases spanning the gap. The CDR3 DNA reads as TGTGCCAGCAGCTCTGGACCCGACTTTAATGAAAAACTGTTTTTT. Its protein product is CASSSGPDFNEKLFF. Drawing the rest from reference TRBV5-5 and TRBJ1-4, the complete variable domain is DAGVTQSPTHLIKTRGQQVTLRCSPISGHKSVSWYQQVLGQGPQFIFQYYEKEERGRGNFPDRFSARQFPNYSSELNVNALLLGDSALYLCASSSGPDFNEKLFFGSGTQLSVL.